The 29 T cell receptor beta chains below come from one sample, sequenced in a study of T cell responses to AZD1222 COVID-19 vaccine. The repertoire was sequenced with immunoSEQ multiplex PCR; TCRdb's copy has only in-frame clones and lacks some. The table records some 170,000 clones, over 80% of them present only once. The sequences come from peripheral blood, collected 28 days after the second dose of the MenACWY control vaccine. The receptors come from an adult who received the MenACWY meningococcal vaccine as a control.

The chain links TRBV2 to TRBJ1-1; D not certain. The germline gives CDR1 SNHLY, CDR2 FYNNEI. The V end was cut by 5 bases, the J end by 4 bases, with 11 bases between. The length of the CDR3 is 13 residues. The CDR3 nucleotides read TGTGCCAGCAGTTACCATCAGCCCACTGAAGCTTTCTTT. It codes for CASSYHQPTEAFF.

The chain carries TRBV10-1 and TRBJ2-1, with TRBD2 matching 8 bases. J lost 6 bases, V lost 3 bases, and 4 bases had no gene match. The V gene's germline CDR1 is WNHNN and CDR2 SYGVQD (reference sequence). The CDR3 is 14 amino acids. This chain's CDR3 is CASSDYSGINEQFF. The CDR3 DNA reads as TGCGCCAGCAGTGACTATAGCGGGATCAATGAGCAGTTCTTC.

This chain links TRBV5-1 with TRBJ2-3; D possibly matches TRBD1 or TRBD2 (5 bases each). Trimming left V 4 bases short and J 2 bases short, with 14 bases between. There are 15 residues in the CDR3. Germline V CDR1 and CDR2: SGHRS, YFSETQ. Here the CDR3 reads CASSHGDGFTDTQYF. CDR3 bases: TGCGCCAGCAGCCACGGGGACGGATTCACAGATACGCAGTATTTT. Full variable domain (outside the CDR3, taken from reference TRBV5-1 and TRBJ2-3): KAGVTQTPRYLIKTRGQQVTLSCSPISGHRSVSWYQQTPGQGLQFLFEYFSETQRNKGNFPGRFSGRQFSNSRSEMNVSTLELGDSALYLCASSHGDGFTDTQYFGPGTRLTVL.

The chain uses TRBV27 and TRBJ1-1; TRBD1 matches 7 bases. CDR1 is MNHEY and CDR2 is SMNVEV in the germline V gene (reference sequence). V shed 0 bases and J 6 bases; nucleotides not matched to a gene: 7. The CDR3 totals 15 residues. CDR3 sequence: CASSLSVRGRAEAFF. The CDR3 DNA sequence: TGTGCCAGCAGTTTATCCGTCAGGGGGAGAGCTGAAGCTTTCTTT.

This clone has just a few counts. This rearrangement joins TRBV6-2 or TRBV6-3 to TRBJ1-1; D gene unclear. Germline V gives CDR1 MNHEY, CDR2 SVGEGT. The CDR3 runs 15 residues. V was cut by 4 bases and J by 6 bases, with 18 bases left in between. The CDR3 region has the DNA TGTGCCAGCAGTTCCCCCGGCCTAGGGTCCGCTGAAGCTTTCTTT. This gives the protein CASSSPGLGSAEAFF.

V is TRBV20-1 and J is TRBJ2-5, with D hard to call. Trimming cost V 3 bases and J 4 bases, with 6 bases left between them. This CDR3 is built from 11 residues. Germline CDR1 and CDR2: DFQATT and SNEGSKA (reference sequence). CDR3 coding DNA: TGCAGTGCTAGCGGAGCAGAGACCCAGTACTTC. It yields the protein CSASGAETQYF.

This sequence joins TRBV6-2 or TRBV6-3 and TRBJ1-6; D remains unclear. This CDR3 contains 17 residues. Germline loops: CDR1 MNHEY, CDR2 SVGEGT. V was clipped by 2 bases and J by 6 bases, with 17 bases between them. CDR3 DNA sequence: TGTGCCAGCAGTTACATTCCTTTTGGGGATTCTAATTCACCCCTCCACTTT. This codes for CASSYIPFGDSNSPLHF.

This clone turned up a few times. The CDR3 DNA reads as TGTGCCAGCAGCGGGGACAGTACCTACGAGCAGTACTTC. The encoded protein is CASSGDSTYEQYF. V usage is TRBV9 and J usage is TRBJ2-7, with 7 bases matching TRBD1. CDR1 and CDR2 from the germline V gene are SGDLS and YYNGEE. This CDR3 is built from 13 residues. V lost 3 bases to trimming and J lost 2 bases; unmatched junction nucleotides: 2.

This clone was seen a single time. The chain couples TRBV9 to TRBJ1-1; D perhaps matches TRBD1 (5 bases). Trimming removed 3 bases at V and 2 bases at J, with 11 bases between. The CDR3 runs to 14 residues. The germline gives CDR1 SGDLS, CDR2 YYNGEE. The CDR3, as DNA: TGTGCCAGCAGCGCGTCCACAGGCAACACTGAAGCTTTCTTT. As protein: CASSASTGNTEAFF.

The rearrangement uses TRBV9 and TRBJ2-5; D is possibly TRBD2 (6 bases). The CDR3 totals 15 residues. Trimming pared 0 bases from V and 2 bases from J, leaving 11 bases between. Germline CDR1 and CDR2: SGDLS and YYNGEE. CDR3 nucleotides: TGTGCCAGCAGCGTAGGCGTAGCGGATCAAGAGACCCAGTACTTC. The encoded protein is CASSVGVADQETQYF. The variable domain in full, completed from reference TRBV9 and TRBJ2-5, reads DSGVTQTPKHLITATGQRVTLRCSPRSGDLSVYWYQQSLDQGLQFLIQYYNGEERAKGNILERFSAQQFPDLHSELNLSSLELGDSALYFCASSVGVADQETQYFGPGTRLLVL.

The rearrangement uses TRBV27 and TRBJ2-7; D is ambiguous. This CDR3 has 13 amino acids. Germline V lookup: CDR1 MNHEY, CDR2 SMNVEV (reference sequence). Trimming removed 2 bases from V and 6 bases from J, with 11 bases in between. This chain's CDR3 is CASSLGVLGEQYF. The CDR3 DNA reads TGTGCCAGCAGTTTAGGGGTCCTCGGCGAGCAGTACTTC.

The V gene is TRBV2, the J gene TRBJ1-5; 9 bases are shared with TRBD1. Germline lookup yields CDR1 SNHLY and CDR2 FYNNEI. This CDR3 is built from 14 residues. V lost 5 bases and J lost 2; bases outside the gene matches: 1. CDR3 protein: CASSRDRGNQPQHF. The CDR3 nucleotides read TGTGCCAGCAGTCGGGACAGGGGCAATCAGCCCCAGCATTTT.

This chain links TRBV2 with TRBJ2-3, with D maybe TRBD2 (6 bases). With 0 bases removed from V and 11 bases from J, the gap between germline ends came to 9 bases. Germline values: CDR1 SNHLY, CDR2 FYNNEI. The CDR3 consists of 12 residues. The CDR3 DNA reads as TGTGCCAGCAGTGAAGCGCGGGGCAAGCAGTATTTT. This codes for CASSEARGKQYF.

The rearrangement links TRBV28 to TRBJ2-7, with 9 bases that match TRBD2. Germline values: CDR1 MDHEN, CDR2 SYDVKM. There are 16 residues in the CDR3. The ends lost 7 bases at V and 0 bases at J; junction bases unmatched: 10. This CDR3 is CASTLEGAGGSYEQYF. The CDR3 DNA follows: TGTGCCAGCACCCTAGAGGGAGCGGGGGGCTCCTACGAGCAGTACTTC.

The chain joins TRBV20-1 to TRBJ2-2; D uncertain. The CDR3 totals 14 residues. CDR1 is DFQATT and CDR2 is SNEGSKA in the germline V gene (reference sequence). Trimming shortened V by 3 bases and J by 6 bases, and 14 bases separated the two germline ends. In DNA, the CDR3 is TGCAGTGCTAGTTCCCCAGCCGGCGCCGGGGAGCTGTTTTTT. Translated, it gives CSASSPAGAGELFF.

The rearrangement joins TRBV4-3 to TRBJ1-4, with D uncertain. V lost 0 bases, J lost 3 bases, and 17 bases lay in between. The CDR3 is 18 residues long. Germline V CDR1 and CDR2: LGHNA, YSLEER. The CDR3 region has the DNA TGCGCCAGCAGCCAAGATCACGGGCCGTTCCGATCTAATGAAAAACTGTTTTTT. Protein product: CASSQDHGPFRSNEKLFF.

This chain links TRBV18 with TRBJ2-5; D remains ambiguous. V lost 0 bases, J lost 0 bases, and 8 bases lay in between. Germline lookup yields CDR1 KGHSH and CDR2 LQKENI. The CDR3 totals 15 residues. This CDR3 reads CASSPPAAYQETQYF. The CDR3 nucleotides are TGTGCCAGCTCACCACCGGCGGCGTACCAAGAGACCCAGTACTTC.

V is TRBV28 and J is TRBJ2-3; D ambiguous. CDR3 length equals 13 residues. The V gene's germline CDR1 is MDHEN and CDR2 SYDVKM. The V end was cut by 7 bases, the J end by 1 base, with 9 bases between. CDR3 coding DNA: TGTGCCAGCACCCTGGACCGCACAGATACGCAGTATTTT. It codes for CASTLDRTDTQYF.

J is TRBJ2-1 and V is TRBV28; 8 nucleotides match TRBD1. This CDR3 has 15 residues. CDR1 is MDHEN and CDR2 is SYDVKM in the germline V gene. V trimming: 5 bases; J trimming: 7 bases; junction bases outside the gene matches: 10. Here the CDR3 reads CASSETGGPWNEQFF. The CDR3 nucleotides read TGTGCCAGCAGTGAAACAGGGGGACCGTGGAATGAGCAGTTCTTC.

This clone was seen once. The chain has TRBV19 and TRBJ2-7; 9 bases agree with TRBD1. Losses at the gene ends were 5 bases for V and 4 bases for J; bases not matched to a gene: 9. Germline CDR1 is LNHDA and CDR2 is SQIVND (reference sequence). CDR3 length: 15 amino acids. The CDR3 DNA follows: TGTGCCAGTAGTGTGACGGGGACAGGGTCTTACGAGCAGTACTTC. Translated: CASSVTGTGSYEQYF.

The chain combines TRBV12-3 or TRBV12-4 with TRBJ2-5; D is unresolved. The CDR3 is 13 amino acids. Trimming removed 3 bases at V and 5 bases at J, with 10 bases between. The CDR3 here is CASSFLGAETQYF. The DNA for the CDR3 is TGTGCCAGCAGTTTCCTAGGTGCGGAGACCCAGTACTTC.

This clone was observed a single time. The V and J genes are TRBV3-1 (or the pseudogene TRBV3-2) and TRBJ1-1; D perhaps matches TRBD1 (6 bases). Germline CDR1 LGHDT, CDR2 YNNKEL (reference sequence). The length of the CDR3 is 16 residues. The V end was cut by 0 bases, the J end by 5 bases, with 16 bases between. The CDR3 nucleotides are TGTGCCAGCAGCCAAGATCGGAGGCCAGGGGATACTGAAGCTTTCTTT. Its protein is CASSQDRRPGDTEAFF.

This chain joins TRBV6-5 and TRBJ1-4; TRBD1 matches at 8 bases. Losses at the gene ends were 2 bases for V and 4 bases for J; bases not matched to a gene: 6. The CDR3 runs to 16 residues. CDR1 is MNHEY, CDR2 SVGAGI, per germline. The CDR3 region has the DNA TGTGCCAGCAGTTACGCGCGACAGGGGTATAATGAAAAACTGTTTTTT. This translates into CASSYARQGYNEKLFF.

V gene TRBV19 combines with J gene TRBJ2-1, with a weak D call TRBD2 (6 bases). Germline CDR1 reads LNHDA; CDR2 reads SQIVND (reference sequence). This CDR3 contains 13 residues. V was pared by 3 bases and J by 8 bases, with 11 bases between. The CDR3: CASSMVRDHEQFF. DNA of the CDR3: TGTGCCAGTAGTATGGTGCGGGACCATGAGCAGTTCTTC.

The rearrangement links TRBV19 to TRBJ2-7; 10 bases align to TRBD2. Trimming at V came to 4 bases and at J to 2 bases, leaving 2 bases not matched to a gene. CDR3 length: 14 amino acids. Per the germline V gene, CDR1 is LNHDA and CDR2 is SQIVND (reference sequence). CDR3 in amino acids: CASSRTSGPYEQYF. In DNA form, the CDR3 reads TGTGCCAGTAGTAGGACTAGCGGCCCCTACGAGCAGTACTTC. The whole variable domain, remainder taken from reference TRBV19 and TRBJ2-7, is DGGITQSPKYLFRKEGQNVTLSCEQNLNHDAMYWYRQDPGQGLRLIYYSQIVNDFQKGDIAEGYSVSREKKESFPLTVTSAQKNPTAFYLCASSRTSGPYEQYFGPGTRLTVT.

This clone was counted once. The chain couples TRBV11-2 to TRBJ2-3; possibly TRBD1 or TRBD2 for D (5 bases each). The CDR3 consists of 15 residues. Germline CDR1 reads SGHAT; CDR2 reads FQNNGV. The germline V and J ends were trimmed by 4 bases and 0 bases, with 11 bases remaining between them. CDR3 sequence (DNA): TGTGCCAGCAGCTCCACGGGACGGAGCACAGATACGCAGTATTTT. This encodes CASSSTGRSTDTQYF.

The chain has TRBV4-1 and TRBJ2-7, with D possibly matching TRBD1 (6 bases). Germline V lookup: CDR1 MGHRA, CDR2 YSYEKL. This CDR3 has 17 amino acids. V lost 4 bases to trimming and J lost 2 bases, with 21 bases between them. The CDR3 bases are TGCGCCAGCAGCCTAAGACCGGGACACCCACCGCCCTACGAGCAGTACTTC. This gives the protein CASSLRPGHPPPYEQYF.

The V gene is TRBV28, the J gene TRBJ2-3, with D perhaps given as TRBD1 or TRBD2 (5 bases each). V was trimmed by 11 bases and J by 0 bases, leaving 18 bases between them. The CDR3 is 15 amino acids. In germline, CDR1 is MDHEN, CDR2 SYDVKM. The CDR3 sequence: CAADRGGRSTDTQYF. CDR3 bases: TGTGCCGCCGACCGTGGGGGAAGGAGCACAGATACGCAGTATTTT.

This clone was seen once. V and J are TRBV7-2 and TRBJ2-7; the match to TRBD2 covers 10 bases. The CDR3 contains 15 residues. Trimming at V came to 3 bases and at J to 5 bases, leaving 7 bases not matched to a gene. Germline CDR1 and CDR2: SGHTA and FQGNSA. CDR3 amino acids: CASSFLLAGFNEQYF. The CDR3 DNA is TGTGCCAGCAGCTTCTTACTAGCGGGGTTCAACGAGCAGTACTTC. The variable domain in full, with the rest retrieved from reference TRBV7-2 and TRBJ2-7, is GAGVSQSPSNKVTEKGKDVELRCDPISGHTALYWYRQSLGQGLEFLIYFQGNSAPDKSGLPSDRFSAERTGGSVSTLTIQRTQQEDSAVYLCASSFLLAGFNEQYFGPGTRLTVT.